This T cell receptor beta chain was profiled in a study of blood T cell repertoires in COVID-19. Ages ranged from about 18 to 100 years, with residence in about two dozen US areas. CDR1 is PRHDT and CDR2 is FYEKMQ in the germline V gene (reference sequence). Trimming removed 3 bases from V and 1 base from J; junction bases left unmatched: 2. This CDR3 spans 15 amino acids. Libraries were prepared by immunoSEQ multiplex PCR; TCRdb keeps only in-frame clonotypes and omits some of them. The repertoire includes 350,000 to 400,000 clones, approximately 90% of them detected once, and about 0.86% sits in the top ten.

The sequence derives from a woman aged 40 to 50 who had been exposed to COVID-19. The source material was PBMCs or T cells enriched from blood (not recorded which). The chain links TRBV13 to TRBJ1-1; 10 bases align to TRBD1. The CDR3 is CASSLTGGSNTEAFF. The CDR3 bases are TGTGCCAGCAGCTTGACAGGGGGCTCGAACACTGAAGCTTTCTTT.